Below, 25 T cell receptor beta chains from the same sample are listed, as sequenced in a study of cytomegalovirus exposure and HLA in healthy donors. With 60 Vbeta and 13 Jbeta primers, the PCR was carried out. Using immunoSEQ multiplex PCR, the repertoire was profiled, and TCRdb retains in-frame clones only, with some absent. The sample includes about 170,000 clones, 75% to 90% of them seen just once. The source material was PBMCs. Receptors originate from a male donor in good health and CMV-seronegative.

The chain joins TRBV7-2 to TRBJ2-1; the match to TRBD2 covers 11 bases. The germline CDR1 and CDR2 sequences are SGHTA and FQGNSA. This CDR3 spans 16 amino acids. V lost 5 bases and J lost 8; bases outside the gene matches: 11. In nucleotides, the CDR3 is TGTGCCAGCAGCGTACGTACTAGCGGGGGCGGGGATGAGCAGTTCTTC. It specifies CASSVRTSGGGDEQFF.

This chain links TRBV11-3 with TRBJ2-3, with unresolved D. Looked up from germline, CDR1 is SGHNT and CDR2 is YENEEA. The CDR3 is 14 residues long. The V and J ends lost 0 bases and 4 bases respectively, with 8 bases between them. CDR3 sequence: CASSLDRVADTQYF. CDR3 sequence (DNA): TGTGCCAGCAGCTTAGATCGAGTAGCAGATACGCAGTATTTT. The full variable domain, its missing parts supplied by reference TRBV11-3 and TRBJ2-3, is EAGVVQSPRYKIIEKKQPVAFWCNPISGHNTLYWYLQNLGQGPELLIRYENEEAVDDSQLPKDRFSAERLKGVDSTLKIQPAELGDSAVYLCASSLDRVADTQYFGPGTRLTVL.

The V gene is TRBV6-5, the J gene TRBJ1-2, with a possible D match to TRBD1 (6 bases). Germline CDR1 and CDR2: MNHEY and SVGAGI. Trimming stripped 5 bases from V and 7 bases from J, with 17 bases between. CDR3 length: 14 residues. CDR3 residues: CASSEGVGEAGYTF. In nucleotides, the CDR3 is TGTGCCAGCAGTGAGGGGGTGGGGGAAGCTGGCTACACCTTC.

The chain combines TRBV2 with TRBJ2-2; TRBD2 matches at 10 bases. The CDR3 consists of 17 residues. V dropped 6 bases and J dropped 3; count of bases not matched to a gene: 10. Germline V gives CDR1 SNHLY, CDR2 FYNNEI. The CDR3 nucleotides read TGTGCCAGCAGCCCAAGAAGCGGGGGGGTAGACACCGGGGAGCTGTTTTTT. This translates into CASSPRSGGVDTGELFF.

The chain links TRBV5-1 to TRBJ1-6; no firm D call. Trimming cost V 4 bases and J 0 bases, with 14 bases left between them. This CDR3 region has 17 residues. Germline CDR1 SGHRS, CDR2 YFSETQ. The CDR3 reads CASSMEGASSYNSPLHF. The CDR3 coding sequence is TGCGCCAGCAGCATGGAAGGAGCGAGCTCCTATAATTCACCCCTCCACTTT.

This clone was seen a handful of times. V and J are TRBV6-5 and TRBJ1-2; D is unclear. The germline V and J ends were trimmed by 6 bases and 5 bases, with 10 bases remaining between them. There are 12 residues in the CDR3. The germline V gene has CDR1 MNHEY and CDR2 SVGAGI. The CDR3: CASRAPPYGYTF. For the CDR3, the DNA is TGTGCCAGCAGAGCTCCTCCATATGGCTACACCTTC.

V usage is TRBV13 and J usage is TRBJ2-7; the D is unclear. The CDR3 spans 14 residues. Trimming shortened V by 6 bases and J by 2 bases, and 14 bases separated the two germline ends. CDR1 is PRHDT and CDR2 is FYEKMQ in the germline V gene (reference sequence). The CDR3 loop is CASRITGSPYEQYF. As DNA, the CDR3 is TGTGCCAGCAGAATAACGGGTTCCCCCTACGAGCAGTACTTC.

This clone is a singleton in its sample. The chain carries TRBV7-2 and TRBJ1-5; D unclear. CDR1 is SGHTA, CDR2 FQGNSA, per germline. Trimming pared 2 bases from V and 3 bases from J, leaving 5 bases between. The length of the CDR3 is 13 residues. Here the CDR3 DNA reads TGTGCCAGCAGCTTAACATACAATCAGCCCCAGCATTTT. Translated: CASSLTYNQPQHF. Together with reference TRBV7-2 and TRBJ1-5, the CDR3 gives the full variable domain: GAGVSQSPSNKVTEKGKDVELRCDPISGHTALYWYRQSLGQGLEFLIYFQGNSAPDKSGLPSDRFSAERTGGSVSTLTIQRTQQEDSAVYLCASSLTYNQPQHFGDGTRLSIL.

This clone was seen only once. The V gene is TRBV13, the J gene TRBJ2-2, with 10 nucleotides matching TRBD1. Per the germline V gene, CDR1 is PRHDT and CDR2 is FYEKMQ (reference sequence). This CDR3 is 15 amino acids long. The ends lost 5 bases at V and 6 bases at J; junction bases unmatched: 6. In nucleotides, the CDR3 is TGTGCCAGCAGCCCATGGACAGGGGGAGCCGGGGAGCTGTTTTTT. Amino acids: CASSPWTGGAGELFF. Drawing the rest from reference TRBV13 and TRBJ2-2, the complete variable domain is AAGVIQSPRHLIKEKRETATLKCYPIPRHDTVYWYQQGPGQDPQFLISFYEKMQSDKGSIPDRFSAQQFSDYHSELNMSSLELGDSALYFCASSPWTGGAGELFFGEGSRLTVL.

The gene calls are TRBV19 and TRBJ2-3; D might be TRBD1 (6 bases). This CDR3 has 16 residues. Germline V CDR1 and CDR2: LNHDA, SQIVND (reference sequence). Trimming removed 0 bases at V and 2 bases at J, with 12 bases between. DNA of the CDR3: TGTGCCAGTAGTATAGATAAAAGGGGGACCACAGATACGCAGTATTTT. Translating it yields CASSIDKRGTTDTQYF.

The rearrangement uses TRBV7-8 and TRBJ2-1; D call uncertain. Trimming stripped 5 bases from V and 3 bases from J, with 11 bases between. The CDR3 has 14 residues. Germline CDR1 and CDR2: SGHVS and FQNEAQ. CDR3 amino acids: CASSVDLSYNEQFF. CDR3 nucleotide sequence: TGTGCCAGCAGCGTAGACTTAAGCTACAATGAGCAGTTCTTC.

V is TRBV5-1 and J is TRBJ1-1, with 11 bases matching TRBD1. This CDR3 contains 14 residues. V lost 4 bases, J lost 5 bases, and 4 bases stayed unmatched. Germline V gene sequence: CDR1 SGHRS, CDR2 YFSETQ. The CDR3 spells CASSTGTGGTEAFF. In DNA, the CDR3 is TGCGCCAGCAGCACCGGGACAGGGGGTACTGAAGCTTTCTTT.

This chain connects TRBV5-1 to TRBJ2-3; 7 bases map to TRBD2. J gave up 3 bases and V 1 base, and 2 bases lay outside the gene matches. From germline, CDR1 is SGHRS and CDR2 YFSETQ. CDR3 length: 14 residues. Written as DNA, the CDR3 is TGCGCCAGCAGCTTGAGGCGGGGGACAGATACGCAGTATTTT. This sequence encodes CASSLRRGTDTQYF.

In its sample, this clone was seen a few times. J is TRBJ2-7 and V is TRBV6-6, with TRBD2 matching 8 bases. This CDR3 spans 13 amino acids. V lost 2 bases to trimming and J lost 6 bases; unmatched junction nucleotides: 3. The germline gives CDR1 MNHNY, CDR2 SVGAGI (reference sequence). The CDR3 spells CASSYQSGGEQYF. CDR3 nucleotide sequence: TGTGCCAGCAGTTACCAGAGCGGGGGCGAGCAGTACTTC.

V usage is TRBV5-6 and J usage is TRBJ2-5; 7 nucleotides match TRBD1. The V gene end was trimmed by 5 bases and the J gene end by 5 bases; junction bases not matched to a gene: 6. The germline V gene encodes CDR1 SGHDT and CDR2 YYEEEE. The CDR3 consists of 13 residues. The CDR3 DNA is TGTGCCAGCAGGACAGGGAATGAGGAGACCCAGTACTTC. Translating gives CASRTGNEETQYF.

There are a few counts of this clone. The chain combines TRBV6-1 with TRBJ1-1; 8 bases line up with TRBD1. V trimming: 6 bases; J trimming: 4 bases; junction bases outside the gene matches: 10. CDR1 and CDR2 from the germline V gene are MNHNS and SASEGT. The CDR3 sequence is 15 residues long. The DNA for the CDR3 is TGTGCCAGCAGGATACAGGGGGTCGCGAGCACTGAAGCTTTCTTT. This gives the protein CASRIQGVASTEAFF.

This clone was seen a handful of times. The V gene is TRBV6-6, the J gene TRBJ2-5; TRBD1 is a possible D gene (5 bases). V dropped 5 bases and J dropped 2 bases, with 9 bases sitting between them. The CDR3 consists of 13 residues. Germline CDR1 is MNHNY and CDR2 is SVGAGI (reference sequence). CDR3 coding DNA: TGTGCCAGCAGTCCAGGGTATCAAGAGACCCAGTACTTC. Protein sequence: CASSPGYQETQYF.

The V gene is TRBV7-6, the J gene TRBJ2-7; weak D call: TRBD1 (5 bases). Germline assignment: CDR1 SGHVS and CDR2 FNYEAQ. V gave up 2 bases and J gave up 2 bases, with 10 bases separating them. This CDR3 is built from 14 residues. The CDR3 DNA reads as TGTGCCAGCAGCTTATCAGGGTTCCCCTACGAGCAGTACTTC. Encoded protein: CASSLSGFPYEQYF.

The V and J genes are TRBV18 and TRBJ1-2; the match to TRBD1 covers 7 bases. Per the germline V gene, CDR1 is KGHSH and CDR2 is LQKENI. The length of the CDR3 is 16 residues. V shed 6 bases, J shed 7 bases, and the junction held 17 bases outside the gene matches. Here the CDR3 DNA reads TGTGCCAGCTCCCCCGTCTCGAGACAGGGACGGAGTGGCTACACCTTC. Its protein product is CASSPVSRQGRSGYTF.

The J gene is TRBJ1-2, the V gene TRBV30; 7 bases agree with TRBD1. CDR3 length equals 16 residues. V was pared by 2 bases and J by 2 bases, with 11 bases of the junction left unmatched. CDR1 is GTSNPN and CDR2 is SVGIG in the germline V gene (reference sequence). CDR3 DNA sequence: TGTGCCTGGAGTTACCTGCCGGGACAGATAAACTATGGCTACACCTTC. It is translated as CAWSYLPGQINYGYTF.

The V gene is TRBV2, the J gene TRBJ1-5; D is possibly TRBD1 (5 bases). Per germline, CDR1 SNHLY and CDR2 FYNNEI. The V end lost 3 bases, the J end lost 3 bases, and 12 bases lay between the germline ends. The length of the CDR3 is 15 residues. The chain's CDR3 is CASSEGGTINQPQHF. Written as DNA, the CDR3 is TGTGCCAGCAGTGAGGGGGGGACGATCAATCAGCCCCAGCATTTT.

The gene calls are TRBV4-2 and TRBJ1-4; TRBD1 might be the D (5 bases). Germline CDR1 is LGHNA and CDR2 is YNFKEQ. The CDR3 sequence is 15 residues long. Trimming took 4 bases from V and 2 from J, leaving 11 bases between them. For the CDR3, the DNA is TGTGCCAGCAGCCTAGGGGTAGGGACTAATGAAAAACTGTTTTTT. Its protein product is CASSLGVGTNEKLFF.

The CDR3 region has the DNA TGTGCCATCAGTGAGACCGGACAGGGGGAAGGTGAAGCTTTCTTT. Its protein product is CAISETGQGEGEAFF. This chain joins TRBV10-3 and TRBJ1-1; 10 bases agree with TRBD1. Trimming removed 2 bases from V and 7 bases from J; junction bases left unmatched: 7. The CDR3 sequence is 15 residues long. CDR1 and CDR2 from the germline V gene are ENHRY and SYGVKD.

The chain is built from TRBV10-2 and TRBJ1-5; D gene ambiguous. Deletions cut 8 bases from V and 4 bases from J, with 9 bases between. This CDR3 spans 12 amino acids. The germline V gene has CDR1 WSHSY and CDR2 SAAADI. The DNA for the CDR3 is TGCGCCAGCTCCGAGTGGAATCAGCCCCAGCATTTT. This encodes CASSEWNQPQHF.

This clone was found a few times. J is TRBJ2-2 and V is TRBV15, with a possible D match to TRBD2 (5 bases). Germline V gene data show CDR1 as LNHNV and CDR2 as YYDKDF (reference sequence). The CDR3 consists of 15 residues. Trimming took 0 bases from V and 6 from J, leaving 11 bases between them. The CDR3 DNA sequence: TGTGCCACCAGCAGAGATCTAGCTAGTCCCGGGGAGCTGTTTTTT. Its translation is CATSRDLASPGELFF.